A single sample is the source of the 23 T cell receptor beta chains below, sequenced in a study of T-cell reconstitution after alpha-beta-depleted transplantation in children. The library targeted TCRbeta and was prepared with unique molecular identifiers. TCRdb independently ran MiXCR on the PCR reads; one entry per CDR3 protein. Of around 380,000 distinct CDR3 sequences listed, around 9.9% are singletons. Material: PBMCs from the stem cell graft donor, obtained from the stem cell graft. These receptors were obtained from a human donor who donated a stem cell graft to a child with acute myeloid leukemia.

This clonotype appeared a few times. The gene calls are TRBV19 and TRBJ1-5, with D unclear. Germline lookup yields CDR1 LNHDA and CDR2 SQIVND (reference sequence). Trimming took 5 bases from V and 9 from J, leaving 11 bases between them. The CDR3 is 12 amino acids. The CDR3 loop reads CASSFPVGPQHF. The CDR3 DNA follows: TGTGCCAGTAGTTTTCCAGTTGGGCCCCAGCATTTT.

J is TRBJ2-1 and V is TRBV12-3 or TRBV12-4, with 10 bases matching TRBD1. The CDR3 length is 15 residues. V lost 7 bases, J lost 8 bases, and 11 bases stayed unmatched. The CDR3 here is CASNYPGQGKYEQFF. The CDR3, as DNA: TGTGCCAGCAACTACCCGGGACAGGGGAAGTATGAGCAGTTCTTC.

This chain uses TRBV2 with TRBJ1-4; TRBD1 agrees at 7 bases. The germline gives CDR1 SNHLY, CDR2 FYNNEI. This CDR3 comprises 16 residues. V shed 6 bases, J shed 0 bases, and the junction held 7 bases outside the gene matches. The CDR3 here is CASRPGQDSTNEKLFF. The CDR3, as DNA: TGTGCCAGCAGACCCGGACAGGACTCAACTAATGAAAAACTGTTTTTT.

The chain couples TRBV5-1 to TRBJ2-3; TRBD1 matches at 7 bases. This CDR3 spans 16 amino acids. The junction had 10 bases not matched to a gene; V was cut back by 6 bases and J by 0 bases. Germline-derived CDR1 and CDR2 are SGHRS and YFSETQ. This CDR3 is CASTPTGRGSTDTQYF. The CDR3, as DNA: TGCGCCAGCACCCCGACAGGGAGAGGTAGCACAGATACGCAGTATTTT.

The chain combines TRBV12-3 or TRBV12-4 with TRBJ2-7; 7 bases fit TRBD1. The CDR3 extends over 15 amino acids. The junction had 9 bases not matched to a gene; V was cut back by 7 bases and J by 0 bases. The CDR3 is CASTLDRFGSYEQYF. CDR3 sequence (DNA): TGTGCCAGCACCTTGGACAGGTTTGGCTCCTACGAGCAGTACTTC.

The chain recombines TRBV29-1 with TRBJ2-7; the match to TRBD1 covers 10 bases. CDR1 is SQVTM, CDR2 ANQGSEA, per germline. The CDR3 contains 16 residues. The junction had 10 bases not matched to a gene; V was cut back by 5 bases and J by 0 bases. CDR3 in amino acids: CSVSGTGEGSSYEQYF. DNA of the CDR3: TGCAGCGTTTCCGGGACAGGGGAAGGAAGCTCCTACGAGCAGTACTTC.

On this clonotype itself: Relative to the germline gene, one junction end is altered; a read error may explain this. The chain carries TRBV20-1 and TRBJ2-4; D may be TRBD1 (6 bases). This CDR3 has 18 amino acids. The germline CDR1 and CDR2 sequences are DFQATT and SNEGSKA (reference sequence). The CDR3 spells CSASLGQPGPLAKNSQYF. CDR3 nucleotide sequence: TGCAGTGCTAGCTTAGGACAGCCGGGCCCGTTAGCCAAAAACAGTCAGTACTTC.

This clonotype has just a few counts. In DNA form, the CDR3 reads TGTGCCAGCAGCCAAGGGGGATGGGCTTTGGCTTGGGAGCAGTTCTTC. This codes for CASSQGGWALAWEQFF. V usage is TRBV3-1 and J usage is TRBJ2-1; D unclear. Germline CDR1 LGHDT, CDR2 YNNKEL (reference sequence). The ends were cut back, 1 base at V and 10 bases at J, with 20 bases in the middle. The CDR3 length is 16 residues.

This clonotype was observed many times. The chain combines TRBV7-2 with TRBJ1-1; TRBD1 is a possible D gene (6 bases). Germline assignment: CDR1 SGHTA and CDR2 FQGNSA. V lost 4 bases and J 0 bases, leaving 9 bases between the germline ends. The CDR3 extends over 14 amino acids. CDR3 DNA sequence: TGTGCCAGCAGCTACAAGGGGGTGAACACTGAAGCTTTCTTT. Amino acids: CASSYKGVNTEAFF.

This clonotype was detected many times. The rearrangement uses TRBV10-3 and TRBJ2-7; D is uncertain. Trimming removed 4 bases at V and 4 bases at J, with 5 bases between. Germline CDR1 reads ENHRY; CDR2 reads SYGVKD. The CDR3 covers 11 residues. CDR3 loop: CAISVGYEQYF. In nucleotides, the CDR3 is TGTGCCATCAGTGTAGGGTACGAGCAGTACTTC.

The rearrangement uses TRBV20-1 and TRBJ2-7; tentative D call: TRBD2 (5 bases). V lost 6 bases and J 0 bases, leaving 6 bases between the germline ends. There are 11 residues in the CDR3. In germline, CDR1 is DFQATT, CDR2 SNEGSKA (reference sequence). CDR3 loop: CSATTSYEQYF. The CDR3 nucleotides are TGCAGTGCGACTACCTCCTACGAGCAGTACTTC.

The chain recombines TRBV5-1 with TRBJ2-3; weak D call: TRBD1 (6 bases). Per germline, CDR1 SGHRS and CDR2 YFSETQ. The CDR3 consists of 14 residues. With 4 bases removed from V and 2 bases from J, the gap between germline ends came to 11 bases. As DNA, the CDR3 is TGCGCCAGCAGCCTGGACAGCCTCACAGATACGCAGTATTTT. As protein: CASSLDSLTDTQYF.

Only a few counts were recorded for this clonotype. The V call is TRBV12-3 or TRBV12-4, the J call TRBJ2-5, with D possibly matching TRBD2 (6 bases). There are 14 residues in the CDR3. The V end lost 3 bases, the J end lost 3 bases, and 11 bases lay between the germline ends. The CDR3: CASSFLLAEETQYF. CDR3 in DNA: TGTGCCAGCAGTTTCCTTTTAGCGGAAGAGACCCAGTACTTC.

This clonotype was counted only a few times. The chain recombines TRBV5-1 with TRBJ2-5; 8 bases agree with TRBD1. The CDR3 contains 14 residues. The junction had 7 bases not matched to a gene; V was cut back by 5 bases and J by 4 bases. Germline V gene lookup returns CDR1 SGHRS and CDR2 YFSETQ. The CDR3 sequence is CASSPGQGSETQYF. CDR3 nucleotide sequence: TGCGCCAGCAGTCCAGGACAGGGATCAGAGACCCAGTACTTC.

There are a few counts of this clonotype. The chain has TRBV4-1 and TRBJ2-6; no clear D. Trimming stripped 0 bases from V and 2 bases from J, with 11 bases between. Germline V gene lookup returns CDR1 MGHRA and CDR2 YSYEKL. There are 17 residues in the CDR3. CDR3 protein: CASSQDSLPAGANVLTF. The DNA for the CDR3 is TGCGCCAGCAGCCAAGATTCGCTACCGGCTGGGGCCAACGTCCTGACTTTC.

This clonotype came up many times. V gene TRBV5-4 combines with J gene TRBJ2-2; 7 nucleotides align to TRBD2. This CDR3 contains 16 residues. With V trimmed by 2 bases and J by 0 bases, 4 bases remained unmatched. Per germline, CDR1 SGHNT and CDR2 YYREEE (reference sequence). The CDR3 sequence is CASSFGGKANTGELFF. The CDR3 DNA follows: TGTGCCAGCAGCTTCGGGGGGAAAGCGAACACCGGGGAGCTGTTTTTT.

There are a few counts of this clonotype. This chain links TRBV20-1 with TRBJ2-5; D perhaps matches TRBD2 (6 bases). CDR1 is DFQATT, CDR2 SNEGSKA, per germline (reference sequence). V was trimmed by 0 bases and J by 5 bases, leaving 13 bases between them. The CDR3 is made up of 14 amino acids. Written as DNA, the CDR3 is TGCAGTGCTAGAGATCCGACCGGAGGGGAGACCCAGTACTTC. This gives the protein CSARDPTGGETQYF.

The V and J genes are TRBV12-5 and TRBJ2-3; D is undetermined. This CDR3 has 14 residues. The germline CDR1 and CDR2 sequences are LGHNT and FRNRAP. Trimming removed 6 bases from V and 2 bases from J, with 12 bases in between. CDR3 in amino acids: CASGPPTPTDTQYF. CDR3 coding DNA: TGTGCTAGTGGGCCCCCAACACCCACAGATACGCAGTATTTT.

This clonotype was observed at least ten times. Its ends do not fully match the called genes, so a read error is possible. The chain links TRBV5-1 to TRBJ2-3; D might be TRBD2 (7 bases). This CDR3 comprises 14 residues. CDR1 and CDR2 (germline): SGHRS, YFSETQ. The CDR3 protein is CASSFGGRTDTQYF. For the CDR3, the DNA is TGTGCCAGCAGTTTCGGGGGGCGGACAGATACGCAGTATTTT.

A note on this clonotype: A much larger clonotype is one base distant, so this may be a read error. V gene TRBV12-3 or TRBV12-4 combines with J gene TRBJ1-1; 8 nucleotides align to TRBD1. The CDR3 has 14 residues. The CDR3 DNA reads as TGTGCCAGCAGTTTATACAGGGGGAACGCTGAAGCTTTCTTT. Its protein is CASSLYRGNAEAFF.

This clonotype was picked up a small number of times. The chain recombines TRBV5-1 with TRBJ1-1, with D maybe TRBD1 (6 bases). The germline V gene has CDR1 SGHRS and CDR2 YFSETQ. The CDR3 sequence is 16 residues long. V dropped 0 bases and J dropped 1 base, with 13 bases sitting between them. CDR3 DNA: TGCGCCAGCAGCTTGGAATTGGGGGGCTCGAACACTGAAGCTTTCTTT. Its translation is CASSLELGGSNTEAFF.

The chain recombines TRBV3-1 with TRBJ2-3, with D tentatively TRBD1 or TRBD2 (6 bases each). CDR3 length equals 16 residues. V shed 3 bases and J shed 2 bases, with 15 bases lying between them. Germline V gene lookup returns CDR1 LGHDT and CDR2 YNNKEL (reference sequence). The CDR3 protein is CASSHWGAGPTDTQYF. CDR3 nucleotide sequence: TGTGCCAGCAGCCACTGGGGGGCCGGTCCCACAGATACGCAGTATTTT.

The chain is built from TRBV20-1 and TRBJ1-6; tentative D call: TRBD1 (6 bases). V was trimmed by 0 bases and J by 7 bases, leaving 13 bases between them. The CDR3 extends over 15 amino acids. In germline, CDR1 is DFQATT, CDR2 SNEGSKA (reference sequence). CDR3 DNA: TGCAGTGCTAGAGATTTCAGGGGTGGGAATTCACCCCTCCACTTT. Its protein product is CSARDFRGGNSPLHF.